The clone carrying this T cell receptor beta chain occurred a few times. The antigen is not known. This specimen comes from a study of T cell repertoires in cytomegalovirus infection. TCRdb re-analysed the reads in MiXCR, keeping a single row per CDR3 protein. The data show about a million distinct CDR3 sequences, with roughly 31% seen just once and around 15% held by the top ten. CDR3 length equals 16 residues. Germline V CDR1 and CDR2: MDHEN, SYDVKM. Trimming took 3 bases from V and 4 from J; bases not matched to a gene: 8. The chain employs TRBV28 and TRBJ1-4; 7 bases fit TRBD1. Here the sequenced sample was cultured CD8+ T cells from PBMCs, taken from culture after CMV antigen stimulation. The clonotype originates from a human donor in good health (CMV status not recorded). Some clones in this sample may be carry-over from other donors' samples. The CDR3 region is CASSFGGGQLNEKLFF. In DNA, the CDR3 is TGTGCCAGCAGTTTTGGGGGGGGACAGCTTAATGAAAAACTGTTTTTT.